This T cell receptor (beta chain) is drawn from a study of blood T cell repertoires in COVID-19. Looking at the study overall: Both acute and convalescent COVID-19 samples were obtained from the United States, Italy and Spain. Sources were T cells, B-cell-depleted T cells, or PBMCs; the material itself was cDNA or gDNA.

Enrolled during active infection, Seattle patients were then followed longitudinally. Source study methods: How many nucleated cells were present was estimated from reference gene primer amplification. Sequencing was performed with immunoSEQ multiplex PCR; in TCRdb, only in-frame clones are kept and a portion is missing. The D gene and trimming were derived from the DNA, and the V and J assignments and clone size from that table. The sample holds a few hundred thousand clones, about nine tenths seen once. Trimming pared 2 bases from V and 3 bases from J, leaving 14 bases between. The CDR3 has 17 amino acids. In germline, CDR1 is LGHDT, CDR2 YNNKEL (reference sequence).

The sample taken for sequencing was peripheral blood. This chain connects TRBV3-1 (or the pseudogene TRBV3-2) to TRBJ1-6; no clear D gene. The TCR comes from a woman aged 30 to 39 with COVID-19, enrolled during active disease. CDR3: CASSQQVSSLYNSPLHF. CDR3 bases: TGTGCCAGCAGCCAACAGGTCAGCTCCCTCTATAATTCACCCCTCCACTTT.